This T cell receptor beta chain emerged from a study of human T cells and chemical hapten exposure. Whole-study context: Throughout the approximately 25-week study, diphenylcyclopropenone was applied weekly to the patients' scalps. DPC at 0.01% went onto the upper back in patch tests, read at 6 days.

V was cut by 1 base and J by 3 bases, with 12 bases left in between. The germline gives CDR1 MNHEY, CDR2 SVGAGI. The CDR3 has 15 residues. Regarding time point: pre-sensitization, week 0. Indicated treatment: therapeutic diphenylcyclopropenone sensitization with weekly scalp DPC. The library tagged individual cDNA molecules with unique molecular identifiers. MiXCR was run by TCRdb on the RACE reads, yielding one entry per CDR3 protein. The sample has about 290,000 distinct CDR3 sequences; roughly 7.4% are singletons. The source was whole blood, collected in connection with sensitization to the hapten diphenylcyclopropenone (DPC). This TCR was sampled from a man between 18 and 35 years old with alopecia areata. Some clones in this sample may be carry-over from other donors' samples. V gene TRBV6-5 combines with J gene TRBJ1-2; D is ambiguous. The chain's CDR3 is CASSYLGSLDYGYTF. CDR3 in DNA: TGTGCCAGCAGTTACTTAGGGTCCCTTGACTATGGCTACACCTTC.